The rows below give T cell receptor beta chains drawn from one sample of a study of CD8 T cell repertoires and HIV-1 epitope variants. Produced via immunoSEQ multiplex PCR; TCRdb's table is partial and in-frame only. The repertoire has tens of thousands of clones, 70% to 75% of them found once; the top ten carry 25% to 30%. Sequenced: uncultured baseline CD8+ T cells from peripheral blood mononuclear cells (PBMCs). Source of these receptors: a male donor with HIV. The CDR3 runs from the conserved cysteine through the conserved F or W. The D gene is left open where the match is weak. Clone size is shown for a subset of rows, as once, few, many or a class of expanded clone.

d_call clone_size j_call v_call cdr3_aa cdr3_nt
NA NA TRBJ1-5 TRBV2 CASSDGRAQGNQPQHF TGTGCCAGCAGTGACGGTCGAGCCCAGGGGAATCAGCCCCAGCATTTT
TRBD1 NA TRBJ1-5 TRBV15 CATSDMTGADQPQHF TGTGCCACCAGCGATATGACAGGGGCTGATCAGCCCCAGCATTTT
TRBD2 NA TRBJ2-7 TRBV5-4 CASSSGLENSEQYF TGTGCCAGCAGCTCGGGACTAGAGAATAGCGAGCAGTACTTC
TRBD1 NA TRBJ2-1 TRBV5-1 CASTEGTDNEQFF TGCGCCAGCACCGAAGGGACAGACAATGAGCAGTTCTTC
TRBD1 few TRBJ1-2 TRBV19 CASSSGTEVYGYTF TGTGCCAGTAGTAGTGGGACAGAGGTATATGGCTACACCTTC
TRBD1 few TRBJ1-2 TRBV28 CASSLTQGAKGYTF TGTGCCAGCAGTTTGACCCAGGGGGCGAAGGGCTACACCTTC
TRBD2 many TRBJ2-7 TRBV7-2 CASRPRTSGYYEQYF TGTGCCAGCAGACCGAGGACTAGCGGGTACTACGAGCAGTACTTC
NA NA TRBJ1-1 TRBV2 CASSWDTEAFF TGTGCCAGCAGTTGGGACACTGAAGCTTTCTTT
NA NA TRBJ2-7 TRBV29-1 CSVGQRNHEQYF TGCAGCGTTGGACAGAGGAATCACGAGCAGTACTTC
NA NA TRBJ2-3 TRBV28 CASSSPGPDTQYF TGTGCCAGCAGTTCTCCGGGGCCAGATACGCAGTATTTT
NA NA TRBJ2-7 TRBV28 CASSGYWGWEQYF TGTGCCAGCAGTGGATATTGGGGGTGGGAGCAGTACTTC
TRBD1 NA TRBJ1-5 TRBV7-9 CASSPPRGVHSNQPQHF TGTGCCAGCAGCCCTCCCAGGGGGGTACATTCCAATCAGCCCCAGCATTTT
TRBD1 NA TRBJ1-5 TRBV19 CASSQNRDSNNQPQHF TGTGCCAGTAGCCAAAACCGGGACAGCAACAATCAGCCCCAGCATTTT
NA NA TRBJ1-1 TRBV2 CASSEDRRLNTEAFF TGTGCCAGCAGTGAAGACAGAAGATTGAACACTGAAGCTTTCTTT
TRBD1 NA TRBJ2-5 TRBV19 CAAGGGETQYF TGTGCCGCAGGGGGCGGTGAGACCCAGTACTTC
TRBD1 NA TRBJ2-3 TRBV7-7 CASSLGTGRTDTQYF TGTGCCAGCAGCTTAGGGACAGGACGCACAGATACGCAGTATTTT
TRBD1 NA TRBJ1-2 TRBV28 CASSWAGGLGYTF TGTGCCAGCAGCTGGGCAGGGGGCCTTGGCTACACCTTC
NA NA TRBJ2-7 TRBV10-3 CAIRSDRKNDEQYF TGTGCCATCAGGAGCGACAGGAAAAACGACGAGCAGTACTTC
NA NA TRBJ2-1 TRBV7-2 CASSLTRSAAGEQFF TGTGCCAGCAGCTTAACCCGAAGCGCGGCGGGTGAGCAGTTCTTC
TRBD1 NA TRBJ1-6 TRBV13 CASSFQGVVSPLHF TGTGCCAGCAGCTTTCAGGGGGTAGTTTCACCCCTCCACTTT
TRBD2 NA TRBJ2-1 TRBV7-2 CASSLVTSGRNEQFF TGTGCCAGCAGCTTAGTCACTAGCGGGAGGAATGAGCAGTTCTTC
TRBD1 NA TRBJ1-2 TRBV5-4 CASSLKDRGYGYTF TGTGCCAGCAGCTTGAAGGACAGGGGCTATGGCTACACCTTC
NA few TRBJ2-1 TRBV5-1 CASSLASPVRGDEQFF TGCGCCAGCAGCTTGGCCTCCCCCGTCCGTGGCGATGAGCAGTTCTTC
NA NA TRBJ2-7 TRBV9 CASSVGITTNEQYF TGTGCCAGCAGCGTAGGGATCACCACCAACGAGCAGTACTTC
NA NA TRBJ1-2 TRBV29-1 CSVEDRGRINYGYTF TGCAGCGTTGAAGATCGGGGGAGAATAAACTATGGCTACACCTTC
NA NA TRBJ2-3 TRBV9 CASSVSGGQDTQYF TGTGCCAGCAGCGTCTCAGGAGGTCAAGATACGCAGTATTTT
TRBD2 NA TRBJ2-2 TRBV14 CASSQGLAGINANTGELFF TGTGCCAGCAGCCAAGGGCTAGCGGGAATTAACGCGAACACCGGGGAGCTGTTTTTT
NA few TRBJ1-1 TRBV7-9 CASSFSGQDTEAFF TGTGCCAGCAGCTTCTCCGGCCAGGACACTGAAGCTTTCTTT
TRBD1 NA TRBJ1-6 TRBV9 CASSVGGQGANSPLHF TGTGCCAGCAGCGTAGGCGGACAGGGGGCTAATTCACCCCTCCACTTT
TRBD1 NA TRBJ1-2 TRBV30 CAWEQGAEGYTF TGTGCCTGGGAACAGGGGGCGGAAGGCTACACCTTC
NA NA TRBJ1-1 TRBV15 CATSFARGTEAFF TGTGCCACCAGCTTCGCGCGTGGCACTGAAGCTTTCTTT
TRBD1 NA TRBJ1-1 TRBV7-9 CASRPTGGTAEAFF TGTGCCAGCAGACCAACAGGGGGCACCGCTGAAGCTTTCTTT
NA NA TRBJ2-3 TRBV15 CATSRGGADTQYF TGTGCCACCAGCAGAGGGGGCGCAGATACGCAGTATTTT
NA NA TRBJ2-2 TRBV6-5 CASRPDANTGELFF TGTGCCAGCAGACCAGACGCGAACACCGGGGAGCTGTTTTTT
TRBD1 NA TRBJ1-1 TRBV19 CASSIMTGNTEAFF TGTGCCAGTAGTATAATGACAGGGAATACTGAAGCTTTCTTT
NA once TRBJ1-1 TRBV2 CASRIVGTPNTEAFF TGTGCCAGCAGGATAGTCGGGACCCCGAACACTGAAGCTTTCTTT
TRBD2 NA TRBJ2-5 TRBV9 CASSVTSGMETQYF TGTGCCAGCAGCGTTACTAGCGGGATGGAGACCCAGTACTTC
NA NA TRBJ2-7 TRBV7-6 CASSLVLLPRGAPSYEQYF TGTGCCAGCAGCTTGGTTCTCCTCCCTAGGGGAGCACCCTCCTACGAGCAGTACTTC
TRBD2 NA TRBJ2-3 TRBV28 CASSSAGGPGDTQYF TGTGCCAGCAGTTCAGCGGGAGGGCCCGGAGATACGCAGTATTTT
TRBD1 NA TRBJ2-2 TRBV6-1 CASRGTGYTGELFF TGTGCCAGCAGGGGGACAGGGTATACCGGGGAGCTGTTTTTT
NA NA TRBJ1-1 TRBV7-2 CASSSYEAFF TGTGCCAGCAGCTCATACGAAGCTTTCTTT
NA NA TRBJ2-7 TRBV5-8 CASSGRISSYEQYF TGTGCCAGCAGCGGACGTATAAGCTCCTACGAGCAGTACTTC
NA NA TRBJ1-3 TRBV7-6 CASSVSTADSGNTIYF TGTGCCAGCAGCGTCTCAACCGCTGACTCTGGAAACACCATATATTTT
NA NA TRBJ1-1 TRBV28 CASKPPPGALGNTEAFF TGTGCCAGCAAACCCCCGCCCGGGGCGTTGGGGAACACTGAAGCTTTCTTT
TRBD1 NA TRBJ1-2 TRBV6-5 CASRLDRGQGYTF TGTGCCAGCAGACTCGACAGGGGGCAAGGCTACACCTTC
TRBD1 NA TRBJ2-2 TRBV19 CASSIRTGSSTGELFF TGTGCCAGTAGTATCCGGACAGGGTCGTCCACCGGGGAGCTGTTTTTT
TRBD2 NA TRBJ2-5 TRBV28 CASSPAGGEETQYF TGTGCCAGCAGCCCCGCGGGGGGGGAAGAGACCCAGTACTTC
NA NA TRBJ2-1 TRBV4-2 CASSQSLDRYNEQFF TGTGCCAGCAGCCAATCCCTCGACAGATACAATGAGCAGTTCTTC
NA once TRBJ1-1 TRBV5-4 CASSLVGMTEAFF TGTGCCAGCAGCTTGGTGGGGATGACTGAAGCTTTCTTT
NA NA TRBJ2-5 TRBV11-2 CASSSRSGFVGTQYF TGTGCCAGCAGCTCTAGATCCGGGTTCGTTGGGACCCAGTACTTC
TRBD2 NA TRBJ2-7 TRBV5-1 CASSPGLAGVEQYF TGCGCCAGCAGTCCGGGACTAGCGGGAGTCGAGCAGTACTTC
NA NA TRBJ2-3 TRBV5-1 CASSLEGDTQYF TGCGCCAGCAGCTTGGAGGGGGATACGCAGTATTTT
NA NA TRBJ2-2 TRBV27 CASSSLGDRSPNTGELFF TGTGCCAGCAGTTCCCTGGGCGATAGGAGCCCTAACACCGGGGAGCTGTTTTTT
TRBD2 NA TRBJ2-7 TRBV4-2 CASSITSGRGREQYF TGTGCCAGCAGCATCACTAGCGGGAGGGGTCGGGAGCAGTACTTC